This TCR beta chain appears in the sequencing data of a study of cytomegalovirus exposure and HLA in healthy donors. Both 60 Vbeta primers and 13 Jbeta primers went into the PCR. Clones were sequenced by immunoSEQ multiplex PCR, and TCRdb holds only the in-frame ones, with some missing. The sample includes 110,000 to 150,000 clones, around 10% of them seen just once. There are 15 residues in the CDR3. Germline V CDR1 and CDR2: SGHTA, FQGNSA. Trimming at V came to 5 bases and at J to 3 bases, leaving 10 bases not matched to a gene. This chain joins TRBV7-2 and TRBJ2-7; 7 bases match TRBD1. The sequence was obtained from a male donor in good health and CMV-seronegative. Specimen: PBMCs. For the CDR3, the DNA is TGTGCCAGCAGCACCACAGGGGATTCGCACTACGAGCAGTACGTC. This encodes CASSTTGDSHYEQYV.